A selection of T cell receptor beta chains follows, all from one sample in a study of blood T cell repertoires in COVID-19. The protocol was immunoSEQ multiplex PCR, while the TCRdb copy is restricted to in-frame clones and leaves out a portion. The table records 540,000 or so clones, about 89% of them present only once. The sequenced material came from peripheral blood. The source is a woman in her fifties or sixties with COVID-19, enrolled during active disease. The CDR3 runs from the conserved cysteine through the conserved F or W. The D gene is left open where the match is weak. The listing skips clone size in some rows; elsewhere it reads once, few, many or a size class.

.	TRBD1	TRBV12-3/TRBV12-4	TRBJ2-7	CASAGGHYEQYF	TGTGCCAGCGCAGGGGGCCACTACGAGCAGTACTTC
once	TRBD1	TRBV24-1	TRBJ1-2	CATSDPLRQGALGYTF	TGTGCCACCAGTGACCCACTAAGACAGGGGGCGCTTGGCTACACCTTC
.	.	TRBV12-3/TRBV12-4	TRBJ1-1	CASRRPGTEAFF	TGTGCCAGCAGGAGGCCTGGCACTGAAGCTTTCTTT
.	.	TRBV28	TRBJ1-4	CASSPEWGRSYNEKLFF	TGTGCCAGCAGTCCCGAGTGGGGGCGCAGTTATAATGAAAAACTGTTTTTT
.	.	TRBV2	TRBJ1-3	CASSDRGGNTIYF	TGTGCCAGCAGTGATAGGGGAGGGAACACCATATATTTT
.	.	TRBV29-1	TRBJ1-2	CSVGGVGYGYTF	TGCAGCGTTGGGGGAGTAGGCTATGGCTACACCTTC
.	.	TRBV15	TRBJ1-3	CATSRDHPGGSGNTIYF	TGTGCCACCAGCAGAGATCACCCGGGGGGCTCTGGAAACACCATATATTTT
.	.	TRBV5-1	TRBJ1-3	CASSSSSYEGNTIYF	TGCGCCAGCAGCTCGTCCTCTTATGAGGGAAACACCATATATTTT
.	.	TRBV3-1/TRBV3-2	TRBJ1-1	CASSQVMSTEAFF	TGTGCCAGCAGCCAAGTAATGAGCACTGAAGCTTTCTTT
.	.	TRBV5-1	TRBJ1-1	CASSLGTAGEAFF	TGCGCCAGCAGCTTAGGAACGGCGGGTGAAGCTTTCTTT
.	.	TRBV2	TRBJ2-7	CASSVRYEQYF	TGTGCCAGCAGTGTGAGGTACGAGCAGTACTTC
.	.	TRBV14	TRBJ1-1	CASSQRNHGWDTEAFF	TGTGCCAGCAGCCAAAGAAACCACGGGTGGGACACTGAAGCTTTCTTT
.	.	TRBV5-5	TRBJ1-1	CASSLAKGVTEAFF	TGTGCCAGCAGCTTGGCCAAGGGGGTGACTGAAGCTTTCTTT
.	.	TRBV30	TRBJ1-1	CAWSVPLMNTEAFF	TGTGCCTGGAGTGTTCCCTTAATGAACACTGAAGCTTTCTTT
.	.	TRBV30	TRBJ2-7	CAWSPTGPYEQYF	TGTGCCTGGAGTCCGACAGGTCCGTACGAGCAGTACTTC
.	.	TRBV13	TRBJ1-1	CASSLGHQMNTEAFF	TGTGCCAGCAGCTTAGGTCATCAGATGAACACTGAAGCTTTCTTT
.	TRBD1	TRBV19	TRBJ1-5	CATSTGVQPQHF	TGTGCCACCTCGACAGGGGTACAGCCCCAGCATTTT
.	TRBD2	TRBV6-5	TRBJ2-2	CASNKRGGPTGELFF	TGTGCCAGCAATAAGCGGGGGGGTCCCACCGGGGAGCTGTTTTTT
.	.	TRBV7-9	TRBJ2-3	CASSSGPNRGTDTQYF	TGTGCCAGCAGCTCCGGTCCCAATCGAGGCACAGATACGCAGTATTTT
.	TRBD1	TRBV28	TRBJ1-3	CASMAGGSGNTIYF	TGTGCCAGCATGGCAGGGGGGAGTGGAAACACCATATATTTT
.	.	TRBV30	TRBJ1-1	CAWSRGGFTEAFF	TGTGCCTGGAGTAGGGGGGGTTTCACTGAAGCTTTCTTT
.	TRBD1	TRBV25-1	TRBJ1-1	CASSPPWGQGAAFF	TGTGCCAGCAGTCCCCCGTGGGGACAGGGAGCGGCTTTCTTT
.	TRBD1	TRBV5-1	TRBJ2-1	CASRDRDWLNEQFF	TGCGCCAGCAGGGACAGGGACTGGCTCAATGAGCAGTTCTTC
.	TRBD2	TRBV14	TRBJ2-7	CASSPSGGRYEQYF	TGTGCCAGCAGCCCTAGCGGGGGGCGATACGAGCAGTACTTC
.	.	TRBV5-1	TRBJ1-4	CASRIGQSLNEKLFF	TGCGCCAGCCGAATTGGACAGAGCCTTAATGAAAAACTGTTTTTT
.	.	TRBV10-3	TRBJ1-2	CAISERGGTGSYGYTF	TGTGCCATCAGTGAGAGGGGTGGAACAGGGTCGTATGGCTACACCTTC
.	TRBD1	TRBV27	TRBJ1-6	CASSLNRGNSPLHF	TGTGCCAGCAGTTTAAACAGGGGAAATTCACCCCTCCACTTT
.	.	TRBV28	TRBJ1-2	CASSLRRGQGGSF	TGTGCCAGCAGTTTACGAAGAGGTCAGGGCGGCTCCTTC
once	.	TRBV3-1/TRBV3-2	TRBJ2-5	CASSRTTQYF	TGTGCCAGCAGTCGTACAACCCAGTACTTC
.	TRBD2	TRBV27	TRBJ2-2	CASSFLTSGNTGELFF	TGTGCCAGCAGTTTCCTGACTAGCGGGAACACCGGGGAGCTGTTTTTT
few	TRBD1	TRBV28	TRBJ1-2	CANRDSYNYGYTF	TGTGCCAACCGGGACAGTTATAACTATGGCTACACCTTC
once	TRBD1	TRBV9	TRBJ2-1	CASSVEGAAHNEQFF	TGTGCCAGCAGCGTAGAGGGGGCCGCCCACAATGAGCAGTTCTTC
.	.	TRBV30	TRBJ1-4	CAWSRSEPTGSRLFF	TGTGCCTGGAGTCGCTCTGAACCCACAGGTTCGAGACTGTTTTTT
.	TRBD1	TRBV18	TRBJ1-1	CASSPTGGASTEAFF	TGTGCCAGCTCTCCCACAGGGGGCGCAAGCACTGAAGCTTTCTTT
.	TRBD1	TRBV2	TRBJ1-1	CASSGQGFEAFF	TGTGCCAGCAGCGGACAGGGCTTCGAAGCTTTCTTT
.	.	TRBV15	TRBJ1-4	CATSREGTRNEKLFF	TGTGCCACCAGCAGAGAGGGGACACGCAATGAAAAACTGTTTTTT
once	.	TRBV5-4	TRBJ1-2	CASSLAEASTVYGYTF	TGTGCCAGCAGCTTGGCCGAGGCTTCGACAGTCTATGGCTACACCTTC
.	TRBD2	TRBV5-1	TRBJ2-5	CASSPSTSGGLPDHETQYF	TGCGCCAGCAGCCCGTCGACTAGCGGGGGCCTACCGGACCATGAGACCCAGTACTTC
.	TRBD1	TRBV5-6	TRBJ1-2	CASSLATLQGIYGYTF	TGTGCCAGCAGCTTGGCCACCCTACAGGGGATTTATGGCTACACCTTC
.	.	TRBV18	TRBJ1-2	CASSPPERGTGTFYGYTF	TGTGCCAGCTCACCACCGGAACGGGGGACTGGGACGTTCTATGGCTACACCTTC
.	.	TRBV5-8	TRBJ2-6	CASSLVRSGANVLTF	TGTGCCAGCAGCTTGGTACGGTCTGGGGCCAACGTCCTGACTTTC
.	TRBD1	TRBV18	TRBJ2-2	CASSPSGGTDTGELFF	TGTGCCAGCTCACCCTCAGGGGGCACGGACACCGGGGAGCTGTTTTTT
.	.	TRBV2	TRBJ1-6	CASNRGERSPLHF	TGTGCCAGCAATCGGGGGGAGCGTTCACCCCTCCACTTT
.	.	TRBV9	TRBJ1-1	CASSAGAAMELNTEAFF	TGTGCCAGCAGCGCAGGGGCAGCTATGGAACTTAACACTGAAGCTTTCTTT
once	.	TRBV5-1	TRBJ2-1	CASSITSYSYNEQFF	TGCGCCAGCAGCATTACTAGCTACTCCTACAATGAGCAGTTCTTC
.	TRBD2	TRBV19	TRBJ2-1	CASSPYGLAGEQFF	TGTGCCAGTAGTCCCTATGGACTAGCGGGTGAGCAGTTCTTC
.	.	TRBV4-1	TRBJ1-1	CASSQEEGRAEAFF	TGCGCCAGCAGCCAAGAAGAGGGTAGGGCTGAAGCTTTCTTT
.	TRBD1	TRBV28	TRBJ1-1	CASRSGQEAAFF	TGTGCCAGCAGATCGGGACAGGAAGCAGCTTTCTTT
.	.	TRBV4-1	TRBJ1-2	CASSQLAGGPYRNYGYTF	TGCGCCAGCAGCCAATTGGCGGGGGGGCCCTATCGTAACTATGGCTACACCTTC
.	TRBD1	TRBV5-1	TRBJ1-2	CASSLDGQGVGGYTF	TGCGCCAGCAGCCTCGATGGACAGGGGGTTGGTGGCTACACCTTC
.	.	TRBV29-1	TRBJ2-7	CSVFTESYEQYF	TGCAGCGTTTTTACAGAGTCCTACGAGCAGTACTTC
few	TRBD1	TRBV4-1	TRBJ1-3	CASSPVTGGKGNTIYF	TGCGCCAGCAGCCCGGTGACAGGGGGCAAAGGAAACACCATATATTTT
.	TRBD2	TRBV5-1	TRBJ2-2	CASSLELGLYTGELFF	TGCGCCAGCAGCTTGGAGTTGGGACTATACACCGGGGAGCTGTTTTTT
.	.	TRBV7-3	TRBJ1-2	CASSLKGTGCFYGYTF	TGTGCCAGCAGCTTAAAAGGTACAGGGTGTTTCTATGGCTACACCTTC
.	.	TRBV15	TRBJ1-1	CATEGVSAEAFF	TGTGCCACCGAGGGAGTGTCGGCTGAAGCTTTCTTT
.	.	TRBV19	TRBJ1-5	CASSIGRGEAHNQPQHF	TGTGCCAGTAGTATTGGACGGGGAGAAGCCCACAATCAGCCCCAGCATTTT
.	.	TRBV24-1	TRBJ1-1	CATTGRNTEAFF	TGTGCCACCACAGGAAGGAACACTGAAGCTTTCTTT
.	TRBD1	TRBV7-2	TRBJ1-4	CASSRDRGEKLFF	TGTGCCAGCAGCCGGGACAGGGGGGAAAAACTGTTTTTT
.	TRBD2	TRBV9	TRBJ2-1	CASSVVLAGGEQFF	TGTGCCAGCAGCGTAGTACTAGCGGGGGGTGAGCAGTTCTTC